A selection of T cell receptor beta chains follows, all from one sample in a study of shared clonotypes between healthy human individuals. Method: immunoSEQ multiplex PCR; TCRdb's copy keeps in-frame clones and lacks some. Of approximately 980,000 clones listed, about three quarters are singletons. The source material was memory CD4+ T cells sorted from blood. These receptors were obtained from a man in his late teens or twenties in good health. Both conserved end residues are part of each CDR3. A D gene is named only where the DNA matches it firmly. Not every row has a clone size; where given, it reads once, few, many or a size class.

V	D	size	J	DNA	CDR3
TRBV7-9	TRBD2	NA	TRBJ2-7	TGTGCCAGCAGCTTAGGCGGGGGCGAGCAGTACTTC	CASSLGGGEQYF
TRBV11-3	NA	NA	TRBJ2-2	TGTGCCAGCAGCGCCACGGGTGTCACCGGGGAGCTGTTTTTT	CASSATGVTGELFF
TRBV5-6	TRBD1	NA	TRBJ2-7	TGTGCCAGCAGCTCGGGACAGGGGGACCACGAGCAGTACTTC	CASSSGQGDHEQYF
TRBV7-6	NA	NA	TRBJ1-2	TGTGCCAGCAGCTTAGAGCGTGATTTAGGCTACACCTTC	CASSLERDLGYTF
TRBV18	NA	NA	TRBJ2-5	TGTGCCAGCTCACCAGAGGCCCATGCGGGAGAGACCCAGTACTTC	CASSPEAHAGETQYF
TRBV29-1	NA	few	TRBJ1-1	TGCAGCGTTATGCAGGGGAACACTGAAGCTTTCTTT	CSVMQGNTEAFF
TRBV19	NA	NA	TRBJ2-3	TGTGCCAGTCGGCGGGACGGGGTCCCAGATACGCAGTATTTT	CASRRDGVPDTQYF
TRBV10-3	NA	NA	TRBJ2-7	TGTGCCATCAGTGAGTCGTTCCCCACCTACGAGCAGTACTTC	CAISESFPTYEQYF
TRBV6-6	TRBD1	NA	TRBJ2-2	TGTGCCAGCAGCCGACAGGGGCCGGAGCTGTTTTTT	CASSRQGPELFF
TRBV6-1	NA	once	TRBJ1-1	TGTGCCAGCACCCCCCGTAAATTGGGCACTGAAGCTTTCTTT	CASTPRKLGTEAFF
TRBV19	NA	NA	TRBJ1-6	TGTGCCAGTAGTGAGGAAGGGTCCTATAATTCACCCCTCCACTTT	CASSEEGSYNSPLHF
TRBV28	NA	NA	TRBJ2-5	TGTGCCAGCAGTTGGGTAACAGAGACCCAGTACTTC	CASSWVTETQYF
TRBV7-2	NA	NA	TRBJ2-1	TGTGCCAGCAGTCTAGTTTCGGGCAGGGTTGATGAGCAGTTCTTC	CASSLVSGRVDEQFF
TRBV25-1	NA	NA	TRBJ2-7	TGTGCCAGCAGGGGACTGGTCAACGAGCAGTACTTC	CASRGLVNEQYF
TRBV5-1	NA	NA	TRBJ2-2	TGCGCCAGCAGCTTAGAAGGACTCGGGGAGCTGTTTTTT	CASSLEGLGELFF
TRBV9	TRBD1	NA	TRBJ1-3	TGTGCCAGCAGCGTTTATGACCAACAGGGGGCCGGTGGAAACACCATATATTTT	CASSVYDQQGAGGNTIYF
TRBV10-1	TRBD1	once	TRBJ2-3	TGCGCCAGCAGTGAGTCCGGGACAGGGGGCTGGGATACGCAGTATTTT	CASSESGTGGWDTQYF
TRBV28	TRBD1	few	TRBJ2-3	TGTGCCAGCAGCACCGGGACAGGGAAATCAGATACGCAGTATTTT	CASSTGTGKSDTQYF
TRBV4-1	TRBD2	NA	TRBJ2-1	TGCGCCAGCAGCCAAGAACTAGCGCAAAGGATGGGTGAGCAGTTCTTC	CASSQELAQRMGEQFF
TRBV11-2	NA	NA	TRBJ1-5	TGTGCCAGCAGCGCAAACACAGGGAATAGCAATCAGCCCCAGCATTTT	CASSANTGNSNQPQHF
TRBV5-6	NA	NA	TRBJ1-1	TGTGCCAGCAGCGTACGGAGGGGCACTGAAGCTTTCTTT	CASSVRRGTEAFF
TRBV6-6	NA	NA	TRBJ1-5	TGTGCCAGCAGTTACCGGGGGAGCAATCAGCCCCAGCATTTT	CASSYRGSNQPQHF
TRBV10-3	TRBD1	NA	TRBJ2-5	TGTGCCATCAGTCCCGGGACAGGGGGTCCGGAGACCCAGTACTTC	CAISPGTGGPETQYF
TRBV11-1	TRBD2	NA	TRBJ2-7	TGTGCCAGCAGCTGGGCGACTAGCGGGGGGGCCTACGAGCAGTACTTC	CASSWATSGGAYEQYF
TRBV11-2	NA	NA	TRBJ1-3	TGTGCCAGCAGCCTTCCCCTTGACCAGGGCGGAAACACCATATATTTT	CASSLPLDQGGNTIYF
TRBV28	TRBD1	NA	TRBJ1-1	TGTGCCAGCGGATTTGGACAGGGTCAAGCTTTCTTT	CASGFGQGQAFF
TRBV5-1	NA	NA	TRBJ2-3	TGCGCCAGCAGCTTGAGCTCCAGGGGTAACACAGATACGCAGTATTTT	CASSLSSRGNTDTQYF
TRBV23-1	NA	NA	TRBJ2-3	TGCGCCAGCAATAGCACAGATACGCAGTATTTT	CASNSTDTQYF
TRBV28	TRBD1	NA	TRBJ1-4	TGTGCCAGCAGTTCCCCGGGACAGGGTTTTAATGAAAAACTGTTTTTT	CASSSPGQGFNEKLFF
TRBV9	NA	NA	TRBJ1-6	TGTGCCAGCAGCGTAGGGACAGATTATAATTCACCCCTCCACTTT	CASSVGTDYNSPLHF
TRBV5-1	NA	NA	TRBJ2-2	TGCGCCAGCAGCCGGCAGGGGCCGAACACCGGGGAGCTGTTTTTT	CASSRQGPNTGELFF
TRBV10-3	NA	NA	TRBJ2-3	TGTGCCATCAGTGAGACACCCGCAGCCACAGATACGCAGTATTTT	CAISETPAATDTQYF
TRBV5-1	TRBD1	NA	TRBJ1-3	TGCGCCAGCAGCCCGGGACAGGGACACTCTGGAAACACCATATATTTT	CASSPGQGHSGNTIYF
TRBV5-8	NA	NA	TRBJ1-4	TGTGCCAGCAGCGATGCCGGGACCTATAATGAAAAACTGTTTTTT	CASSDAGTYNEKLFF
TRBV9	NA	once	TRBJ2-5	TGTGCCAGCAGCCCAACCGGGTTCCAAGAGACCCAGTACTTC	CASSPTGFQETQYF
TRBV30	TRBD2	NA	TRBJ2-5	TGTGCCTGGAGTGGACTAGCGGGACGGGAGACCCAGTACTTC	CAWSGLAGRETQYF
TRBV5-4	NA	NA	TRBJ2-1	TGTGCCAGCAGCTTGGTCTCCTACAATGAGCAGTTCTTC	CASSLVSYNEQFF
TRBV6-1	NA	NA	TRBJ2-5	TGTGCCAGCACGGGCCTTCCTAGGGGAGAGACCCAGTACTTC	CASTGLPRGETQYF
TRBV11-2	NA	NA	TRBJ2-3	TGTGCCAGCAGCGGAGGTAAAATTCAGTATTTT	CASSGGKIQYF
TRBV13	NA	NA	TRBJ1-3	TGTGCCAGCAGCTCGTCACGGGCCGGGGGAAACACCATATATTTT	CASSSSRAGGNTIYF
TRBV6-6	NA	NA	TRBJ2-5	TGTGCCAGCAGTTACGCGGTCCTGGGGAGAGAGACCCAGTACTTC	CASSYAVLGRETQYF
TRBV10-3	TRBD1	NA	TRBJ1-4	TGTGCCATCAGTTCAGGACAGGGCCTTAATGAAAAACTGTTTTTT	CAISSGQGLNEKLFF
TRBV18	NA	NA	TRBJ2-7	TGTGCCAGCTCACCACCGTCAGGAGCCTACGAGCAGTACTTC	CASSPPSGAYEQYF
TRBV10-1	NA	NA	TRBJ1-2	TGCGCCAGCAGTGAGTCGCTTAAATTAGGATATGGCTACACCTTC	CASSESLKLGYGYTF
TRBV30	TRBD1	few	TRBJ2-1	TGTGCCTGGAGTGTATGGGGACAGGGGGCAAACAATGAGCAGTTCTTC	CAWSVWGQGANNEQFF
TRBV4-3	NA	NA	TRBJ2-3	TGCGCCAGCAGCCATCTTTTATACGATACGCAGTATTTT	CASSHLLYDTQYF
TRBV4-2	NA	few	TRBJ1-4	TGTGCCAGCAGCCAAGATCGGGGGCAGGGGTCTGGAAAACTGTTTTTT	CASSQDRGQGSGKLFF
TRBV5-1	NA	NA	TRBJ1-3	TGCGCCAGCAGCCCAGACATAACCCCTGGAAACACCATATATTTT	CASSPDITPGNTIYF
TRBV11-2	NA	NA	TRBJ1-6	TGTGCCAGGTGGGGCTTTTCGGGAATTTGGTCACCCCTCCACTTT	CARWGFSGIWSPLHF
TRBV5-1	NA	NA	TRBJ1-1	TGCGCCAGCAGCTTCTTGACAGAGAACACTGAAGCTTTCTTT	CASSFLTENTEAFF
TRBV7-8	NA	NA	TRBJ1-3	TGTGCCAGCAGCTTATGGACCGCCAAATCCTCTGGAAACACCATATATTTT	CASSLWTAKSSGNTIYF
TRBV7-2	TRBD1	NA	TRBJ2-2	TGTGCCAGCAGCGGGGGGCCCGGGACAGGAGTCACCGGGGAGCTGTTTTTT	CASSGGPGTGVTGELFF
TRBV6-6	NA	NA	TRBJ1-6	TGTGCCAGCAGCCACCGGAGGGGGGATTCACCCCTCCACTTT	CASSHRRGDSPLHF
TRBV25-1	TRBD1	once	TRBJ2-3	TGTGCCAGCAGTCTCGGGACAGGAGTGGTGTATGGCACAGATACGCAGTATTTT	CASSLGTGVVYGTDTQYF
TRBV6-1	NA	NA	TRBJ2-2	TGTGCCAGCACCATCAAGAACACCGGGGAGCTGTTTTTT	CASTIKNTGELFF
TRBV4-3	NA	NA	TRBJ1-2	TGCGCCAGCAGCCAAGAGCCGGTGAAGTATGGCTACACCTTC	CASSQEPVKYGYTF
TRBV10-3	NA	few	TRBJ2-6	TGTGCCATCAGTGATCGCGAGAGCTCTGGGGCCAACGTCCTGACTTTC	CAISDRESSGANVLTF